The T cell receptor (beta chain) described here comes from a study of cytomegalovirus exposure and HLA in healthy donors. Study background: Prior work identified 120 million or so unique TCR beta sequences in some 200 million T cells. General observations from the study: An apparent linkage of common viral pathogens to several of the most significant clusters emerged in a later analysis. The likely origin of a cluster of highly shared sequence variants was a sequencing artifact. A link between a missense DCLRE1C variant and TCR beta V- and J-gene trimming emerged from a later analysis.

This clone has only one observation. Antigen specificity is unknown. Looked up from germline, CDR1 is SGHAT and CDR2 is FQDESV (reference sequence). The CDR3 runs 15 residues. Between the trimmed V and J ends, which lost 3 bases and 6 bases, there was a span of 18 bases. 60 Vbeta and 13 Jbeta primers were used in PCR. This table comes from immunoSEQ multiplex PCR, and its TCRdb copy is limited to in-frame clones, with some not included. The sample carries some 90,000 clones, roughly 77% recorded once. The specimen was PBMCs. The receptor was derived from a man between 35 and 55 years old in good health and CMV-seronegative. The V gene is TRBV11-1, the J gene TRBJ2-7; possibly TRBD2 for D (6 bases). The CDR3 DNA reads TGTGCCAGCAGCTTTCGAAGCGGGTTGTTGTTCGAGCAGTACTTC. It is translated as CASSFRSGLLFEQYF.